Listed below are T cell receptor beta chains from one sample, sequenced in a study of cytomegalovirus exposure and HLA in healthy donors. Some clones are missing from TCRdb's copy, which holds only in-frame ones; the method was immunoSEQ multiplex PCR. Among under 150,000 clones listed, about 82% were seen once. The specimen sequenced was PBMCs. These receptors were obtained from a male donor in good health and CMV-seronegative. Each CDR3 is given without its conserved first and last residue.

J: NA; V: TRBV25-1; CDR3: ASSGAGPSYEQY
J: TRBJ1-1; V: TRBV28; CDR3: ASSLGANTEAF
J: TRBJ2-3; V: TRBV5-1; CDR3: ASYTSGSGTDTQY
J: TRBJ2-4; V: TRBV1; CDR3: TSSSHQGLGGNIQY
J: TRBJ1-2; V: TRBV7-9; CDR3: SSSLAQQTRLYGYT
J: TRBJ2-3; V: TRBV6-4; CDR3: ASSDLAGGTDTQY
J: TRBJ2-7; V: TRBV18; CDR3: ASSQGGYEQY
J: TRBJ1-5; V: TRBV19; CDR3: ASSSPPGTGPRSNQPQH
J: TRBJ1-3; V: TRBV4-1; CDR3: ASSQDTGFSGNTIY
J: TRBJ2-7; V: TRBV9; CDR3: ASSVGWVGGPDEQY
J: TRBJ1-3; V: TRBV5-6; CDR3: ASSLEDNRNTIY
J: TRBJ1-5; V: TRBV5-4; CDR3: ASSLGTDNQPQH
J: TRBJ2-3; V: TRBV9; CDR3: ASSVFGGSGPDTQY
J: TRBJ1-2; V: TRBV5-1; CDR3: ASSLTTGIKGYT
J: TRBJ2-7; V: TRBV5-8; CDR3: ASSFEPGRGSYEQY
J: TRBJ1-1; V: TRBV14; CDR3: ASSQEWGLVNTEAF
J: TRBJ2-3; V: TRBV27; CDR3: ASSWLAGKPSTDTQY
J: TRBJ2-3; V: TRBV11-2; CDR3: ASSLEDAGVTDTQY
J: TRBJ1-1; V: TRBV5-1; CDR3: ASSLAKGQGDTEAF
J: TRBJ1-5; V: TRBV4-1; CDR3: ASSQDPLAGNQPQH
J: TRBJ1-5; V: TRBV30; CDR3: AWSVKTNQPQH
J: TRBJ1-4; V: TRBV6-1; CDR3: ASSERGGINEKLF
J: TRBJ2-7; V: TRBV7-8; CDR3: ASSATGSYEQY
J: TRBJ2-7; V: TRBV6-1; CDR3: ASSEDGRAYEQY
J: TRBJ2-5; V: TRBV5-5; CDR3: ASSLAPQETQY
J: TRBJ1-1; V: TRBV6-5; CDR3: ASSPGQGPSTEAF
J: TRBJ2-2; V: TRBV6-1; CDR3: ASNIGTGLTGELF
J: TRBJ1-1; V: TRBV18; CDR3: ASSPLQGRVGAYTEAF
J: TRBJ1-5; V: TRBV6-6; CDR3: ASSTWDRRQPQH
J: TRBJ2-1; V: TRBV28; CDR3: ASSSPGSHSYNEQF
J: TRBJ1-2; V: TRBV6-5; CDR3: ASSLQGGGYT
J: TRBJ1-1; V: TRBV2; CDR3: ASRPLSGRNMNTEAF
J: TRBJ2-5; V: TRBV5-6; CDR3: ASSRAGHQETQY
J: TRBJ2-5; V: TRBV6-1; CDR3: ASSDRGPQETQY
J: TRBJ1-2; V: TRBV21-1; CDR3: ASSNRTHRGGYT
J: TRBJ1-2; V: TRBV28; CDR3: ASFSTGGYGYT
J: TRBJ1-4; V: TRBV9; CDR3: ASSVDAEKREKLF